These T cell receptor beta chains were read from a single sample in a study of T cells after somatic rescue of genetic block. The assay was immunoSEQ multiplex PCR, and TCRdb's table has in-frame clones only and misses some. The sample lists 55,000 to 75,000 clones; around 92% were seen once. Input material: peripheral blood mononuclear cells (PBMCs). These receptors originate from a man in his forties or fifties. CDR3s include the opening cysteine and the closing phenylalanine or tryptophan. Each record gives: D gene, V gene, clone size, J gene, CDR3 DNA, CDR3 protein. The D gene is left open where the match is weak. The size field is filled for only some rows; it gives once, few, many or a size class.

d_call: TRBD2
v_call: TRBV9
clone_size: .
j_call: TRBJ2-5
cdr3_nt: TGTGCCAGCAGCGTAGGAATTAGCGGGCTTCAAGAGACCCAGTACTTC
cdr3_aa: CASSVGISGLQETQYF

d_call: .
v_call: TRBV6-1
clone_size: .
j_call: TRBJ1-1
cdr3_nt: TGTGCCAGCAGTGAAATTGGGTATACGAACACTGAAGCTTTCTTT
cdr3_aa: CASSEIGYTNTEAFF

d_call: .
v_call: TRBV9
clone_size: .
j_call: TRBJ2-7
cdr3_nt: TGTGCCAGCAGCGTCCTACACAGCTACGAGCAGTACTTC
cdr3_aa: CASSVLHSYEQYF

d_call: .
v_call: TRBV6-1
clone_size: .
j_call: TRBJ1-2
cdr3_nt: TGTGCCAGCAGTGAAGTGGGGGTGTCGGTCTATGGCTACACCTTC
cdr3_aa: CASSEVGVSVYGYTF

d_call: TRBD1
v_call: TRBV2
clone_size: .
j_call: TRBJ2-5
cdr3_nt: TGTGCCAGCGCCGGGACAGAGGGGGTCCAAGAGACCCAGTACTTC
cdr3_aa: CASAGTEGVQETQYF

d_call: .
v_call: TRBV28
clone_size: .
j_call: TRBJ2-1
cdr3_nt: TGTGCCAGCAGTTTCAGGGGCAGTAAGAGCTCCTACAATGAGCAGTTCTTC
cdr3_aa: CASSFRGSKSSYNEQFF

d_call: TRBD2
v_call: TRBV7-3
clone_size: .
j_call: TRBJ2-3
cdr3_nt: TGTGCCAGCAGCTTCGGGGGGGGCACAGATACGCAGTATTTT
cdr3_aa: CASSFGGGTDTQYF

d_call: TRBD1
v_call: TRBV10-2
clone_size: few
j_call: TRBJ2-5
cdr3_nt: TGCGCCAGCAGTGATGACAGGGGGCGCCAAGAGACCCAGTACTTC
cdr3_aa: CASSDDRGRQETQYF

d_call: .
v_call: TRBV9
clone_size: .
j_call: TRBJ2-7
cdr3_nt: TGTGCCAGCAGTTTAGGGGGCGAGCAGTACTTC
cdr3_aa: CASSLGGEQYF

d_call: .
v_call: TRBV5-1
clone_size: .
j_call: TRBJ1-2
cdr3_nt: TGCGCCAGCAGGACCACAGGCGTCTATGGCTACACCTTC
cdr3_aa: CASRTTGVYGYTF